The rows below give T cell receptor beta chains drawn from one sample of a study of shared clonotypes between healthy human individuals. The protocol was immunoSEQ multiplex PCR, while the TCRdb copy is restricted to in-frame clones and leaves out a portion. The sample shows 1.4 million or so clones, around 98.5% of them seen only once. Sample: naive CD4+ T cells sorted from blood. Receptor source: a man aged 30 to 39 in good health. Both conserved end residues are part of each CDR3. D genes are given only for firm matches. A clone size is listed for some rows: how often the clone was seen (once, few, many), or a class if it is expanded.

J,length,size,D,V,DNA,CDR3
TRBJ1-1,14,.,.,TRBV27,TGTGCCAGCAGTCTGCGGACAGCGAACACTGAAGCTTTCTTT,CASSLRTANTEAFF
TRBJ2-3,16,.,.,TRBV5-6,TGTGCCAGCAGCTTGGGGGGCGGGATAGGAGCAGATACGCAGTATTTT,CASSLGGGIGADTQYF
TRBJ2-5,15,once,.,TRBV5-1,TGCGCCAGCAGCCCGCCGAGTGGGGGAGGAGAGACCCAGTACTTC,CASSPPSGGGETQYF
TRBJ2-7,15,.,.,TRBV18,TGTGCCAGCTCACCAGTTTCGAGGAGCTCCTACGAGCAGTACTTC,CASSPVSRSSYEQYF
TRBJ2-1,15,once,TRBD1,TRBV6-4,TGTGCCAGCAGTGACCCCAACAGGGGGCAGGATGAGCAGTTCTTC,CASSDPNRGQDEQFF
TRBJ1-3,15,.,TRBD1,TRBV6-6,TGTGCCAGCATCGCAGCCCGACAGGGCAAAAACACCATATATTTT,CASIAARQGKNTIYF
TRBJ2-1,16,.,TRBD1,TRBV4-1,TGCGCCAGCAGCCAGGGCCGGGACAGGGTGTACAATGAGCAGTTCTTC,CASSQGRDRVYNEQFF
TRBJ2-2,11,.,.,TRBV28,TGTGCCAGCGGCCGGTCTGACTGGTTGTTTTTT,CASGRSDWLFF
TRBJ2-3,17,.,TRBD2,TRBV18,TGTGCCAGCTCACGGGACCGACTAGCGGGACTCCCAGATACGCAGTATTTT,CASSRDRLAGLPDTQYF
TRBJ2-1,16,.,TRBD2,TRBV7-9,TGTGCCAGCAGCTTATCTCTCGCGGGAGATTACAATGAGCAGTTCTTC,CASSLSLAGDYNEQFF
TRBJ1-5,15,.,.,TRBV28,TGTGCCAGCAGAGAGACAGGTCCCCGTGTAAGGCCCCAGCATTTT,CASRETGPRVRPQHF
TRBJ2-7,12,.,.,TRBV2,TGTGCCAGCAGTGAAGTGGGAACCGAGCAGTACTTC,CASSEVGTEQYF
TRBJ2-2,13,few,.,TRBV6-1,TGTGCCACACGGGACTCATTATGGGGGGAGCTGTTTTTT,CATRDSLWGELFF
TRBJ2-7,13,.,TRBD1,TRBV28,TGTGCCAGCAGGGGGACAGGCCTCTACGAGCAGTACTTC,CASRGTGLYEQYF
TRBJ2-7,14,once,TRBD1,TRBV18,TGTGCCAGCTCACGGACAGGCACGATGGGGGAGCAGTACTTC,CASSRTGTMGEQYF
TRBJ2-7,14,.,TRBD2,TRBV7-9,TGTGCCAGCAGCTTTTCCCTAGCGGGAGACGAGCAGTACTTC,CASSFSLAGDEQYF
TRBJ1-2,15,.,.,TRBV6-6,TGTGCCAGCAGTTACTTACGGGGCCAAAACGCTGGCTACACCTTC,CASSYLRGQNAGYTF
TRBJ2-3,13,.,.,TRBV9,TGTGCCAGCAGCACCAGGTACACAGATACGCAGTATTTT,CASSTRYTDTQYF
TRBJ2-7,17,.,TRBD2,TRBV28,TGTGCCAGCAGCTTAACCCTCAGCGGGAGCTTTCTCTACGAGCAGTACTTC,CASSLTLSGSFLYEQYF